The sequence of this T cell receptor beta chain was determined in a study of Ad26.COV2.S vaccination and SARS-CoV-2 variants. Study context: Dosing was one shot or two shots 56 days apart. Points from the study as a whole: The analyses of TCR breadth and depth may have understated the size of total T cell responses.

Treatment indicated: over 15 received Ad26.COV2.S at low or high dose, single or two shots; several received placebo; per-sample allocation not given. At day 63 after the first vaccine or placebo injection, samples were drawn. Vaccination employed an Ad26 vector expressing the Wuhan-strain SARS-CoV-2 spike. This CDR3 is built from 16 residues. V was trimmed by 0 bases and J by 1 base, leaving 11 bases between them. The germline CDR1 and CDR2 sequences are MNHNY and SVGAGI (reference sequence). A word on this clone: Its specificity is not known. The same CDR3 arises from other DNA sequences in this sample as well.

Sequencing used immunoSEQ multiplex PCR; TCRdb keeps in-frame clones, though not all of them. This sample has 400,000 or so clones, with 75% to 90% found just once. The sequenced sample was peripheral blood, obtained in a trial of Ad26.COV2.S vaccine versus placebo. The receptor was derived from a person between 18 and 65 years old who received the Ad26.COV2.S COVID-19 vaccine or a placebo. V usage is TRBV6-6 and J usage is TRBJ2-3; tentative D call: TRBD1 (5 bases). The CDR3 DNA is TGTGCCAGCAGTTACTCCGGAGCCAGGGGCACAGATACGCAGTATTTT. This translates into CASSYSGARGTDTQYF.